The 16 T cell receptor beta chains below all came from one sample that was sequenced in a study of T cells after yellow fever vaccination. TCRdb called the 5' RACE reads again in MiXCR, with one record for every CDR3 protein. The sample holds about 340,000 distinct CDR3 sequences, under 15% seen once. Sample: CD4+ T cells sorted from PBMCs, taken 15 days after the yellow fever booster vaccination. All receptors come from a man between 18 and 29 years old who received the YFV17D yellow fever vaccine.

This clonotype was seen a few times. This chain joins TRBV5-1 and TRBJ1-1, with D maybe TRBD1 (5 bases). With 4 bases removed from V and 3 bases from J, the gap between germline ends came to 13 bases. The CDR3 length is 14 residues. Germline CDR1 is SGHRS and CDR2 is YFSETQ. CDR3 bases: TGCGCCAGCAGCACCGGGACGGTTGACACTGAAGCTTTCTTT. Translating gives CASSTGTVDTEAFF.

The chain recombines TRBV4-2 with TRBJ2-2; weak D call: TRBD2 (6 bases). The CDR3 is made up of 17 amino acids. Trimming stripped 0 bases from V and 5 bases from J, with 16 bases between. The germline CDR1 and CDR2 sequences are LGHNA and YNFKEQ. CDR3 sequence (DNA): TGTGCCAGCAGCCAAGAGGGGGGTGGTCCTAAAACCGGGGAGCTGTTTTTT. Amino acid sequence: CASSQEGGGPKTGELFF.

This clonotype occurred a few times. The gene calls are TRBV4-2 and TRBJ1-3; D unclear. V lost 1 base, J lost 5 bases, and 9 bases lay in between. This CDR3 spans 14 amino acids. CDR1 LGHNA and CDR2 YNFKEQ come from the germline V gene. CDR3 bases: TGTGCCAGCAGCCAAGTAGGAGGGAGAAACACCATATATTTT. Translated: CASSQVGGRNTIYF.

This clonotype was picked up a small number of times. This chain uses TRBV24-1 with TRBJ1-1; D remains unclear. CDR1 and CDR2 (germline): KGHDR, SFDVKD. The CDR3 runs 14 residues. V was pared by 2 bases and J by 1 base, with 7 bases between. The CDR3 DNA reads as TGTGCCACCAGTGATTCCGTCGGGAACACTGAAGCTTTCTTT. Protein sequence: CATSDSVGNTEAFF.

The rearrangement uses TRBV12-3 or TRBV12-4 and TRBJ1-5; D is uncertain. The CDR3 totals 14 residues. Trimming stripped 6 bases from V and 9 bases from J, with 18 bases between. CDR3 nucleotide sequence: TGTGCCAGCAGCCTCGGGTCTGTACTCGGGCCCCAGCATTTT. Protein product: CASSLGSVLGPQHF.

This clonotype was recorded a few times. The rearrangement uses TRBV27 and TRBJ2-3; tentative D call: TRBD1 (6 bases). Germline values: CDR1 MNHEY, CDR2 SMNVEV (reference sequence). The germline V and J ends were trimmed by 8 bases and 4 bases, with 13 bases remaining between them. The CDR3 has 13 residues. The CDR3 loop reads CASRTQGSDTQYF. DNA of the CDR3: TGTGCCAGCCGTACTCAGGGGTCAGATACGCAGTATTTT.

The chain combines TRBV28 with TRBJ2-7; D is possibly TRBD1 (5 bases). This CDR3 has 13 residues. Per the germline V gene, CDR1 is MDHEN and CDR2 is SYDVKM. V was pared by 6 bases and J by 2 bases, with 11 bases between. The CDR3 protein is CASRTAGTYEQYV. Here the CDR3 DNA reads TGTGCCAGCAGAACGGCAGGGACCTACGAGCAGTACGTC.

This clonotype showed up just a few times. The chain joins TRBV7-3 to TRBJ1-3, with D possibly matching TRBD1 (5 bases). Germline values: CDR1 SGHTA, CDR2 FQGTGA. The CDR3 contains 14 residues. The ends were cut back, 5 bases at V and 3 bases at J, with 11 bases in the middle. The CDR3 protein is CASSAGSLGNTIYF. The CDR3 nucleotides are TGTGCCAGCAGCGCAGGGTCCCTTGGAAACACCATATATTTT.

This clonotype has just a few counts. This sequence joins TRBV7-9 and TRBJ1-1; D is undetermined. The CDR3 runs 17 residues. V was pared by 1 base and J by 0 bases, with 15 bases between. CDR1 and CDR2 (germline): SEHNR, FQNEAQ (reference sequence). The CDR3 loop is CASSLVGTPPVNTEAFF. As DNA, the CDR3 is TGTGCCAGCAGCTTAGTAGGTACGCCACCCGTGAACACTGAAGCTTTCTTT.

The rearrangement uses TRBV7-2 and TRBJ2-5; no clear D gene. CDR1 is SGHTA, CDR2 FQGNSA, per germline. Trimming took 4 bases from V and 5 from J, leaving 8 bases between them. The CDR3 is 12 amino acids. The CDR3 region has the DNA TGTGCCAGCAGCTGGAAGTGGGAGACCCAGTACTTC. This translates into CASSWKWETQYF. Filled out from reference TRBV7-2 and TRBJ2-5, the complete variable domain reads GAGVSQSPSNKVTEKGKDVELRCDPISGHTALYWYRQSLGQGLEFLIYFQGNSAPDKSGLPSDRFSAERTGGSVSTLTIQRTQQEDSAVYLCASSWKWETQYFGPGTRLLVL.

This clonotype was found a few times. V gene TRBV4-1 combines with J gene TRBJ2-7, with D possibly being TRBD2 (6 bases). V was clipped by 4 bases and J by 4 bases, with 11 bases between them. Germline values: CDR1 MGHRA, CDR2 YSYEKL. The CDR3 runs to 13 residues. The DNA of the CDR3 is TGCGCCAGCAGCCGAGGGGACTGGTACGAGCAGTACTTC. It specifies CASSRGDWYEQYF.

This clonotype was picked up many times. The J gene is TRBJ2-3, the V gene TRBV7-3; no firm D call. Germline V gene data show CDR1 as SGHTA and CDR2 as FQGTGA. V gave up 0 bases and J gave up 5 bases, with 6 bases separating them. This CDR3 contains 13 residues. CDR3 sequence (DNA): TGTGCCAGCAGCTTAACGTTTGAAGATACGCAGTATTTT. As protein: CASSLTFEDTQYF.

The sample holds many counts of this clonotype. This sequence joins TRBV7-2 and TRBJ1-5; D remains unclear. The germline V and J ends were trimmed by 4 bases and 9 bases, with 16 bases remaining between them. The CDR3 loop spans 14 amino acids. The V gene's germline CDR1 is SGHTA and CDR2 FQGNSA. Here the CDR3 DNA reads TGTGCCAGCAGCTCCCCAAACAGCTTACTGCCCCAGCATTTT. This sequence encodes CASSSPNSLLPQHF. Filled out from reference TRBV7-2 and TRBJ1-5, the complete variable domain reads GAGVSQSPSNKVTEKGKDVELRCDPISGHTALYWYRQSLGQGLEFLIYFQGNSAPDKSGLPSDRFSAERTGGSVSTLTIQRTQQEDSAVYLCASSSPNSLLPQHFGDGTRLSIL.

The chain links TRBV6-6 to TRBJ1-2; 7 bases map to TRBD1. CDR3 length: 13 amino acids. Trimming cost V 6 bases and J 6 bases; bases outside gene matches: 7. Germline V lookup: CDR1 MNHNY, CDR2 SVGAGI (reference sequence). DNA for the CDR3: TGTGCCAGCAGACCGACAGGGTCTGATGGCTACACCTTC. Amino acids: CASRPTGSDGYTF.

This clonotype was observed a few times. CDR3 region: CASSDVTGGSQYF. The DNA of the CDR3 is TGTGCCAGCAGCGACGTAACAGGGGGCTCGCAGTATTTT. The genes are TRBV7-2 and TRBJ2-3; 9 positions agree with TRBD1. J lost 10 bases, V lost 5 bases, and 7 bases had no gene match. Germline CDR1 and CDR2: SGHTA and FQGNSA. This CDR3 has 13 residues.

This clonotype was counted at least ten times. J is TRBJ2-2 and V is TRBV12-3 or TRBV12-4; unclear D gene. This CDR3 has 13 amino acids. The ends were cut back, 6 bases at V and 3 bases at J, with 8 bases in the middle. The CDR3 loop is CASRRMDTGELFF. The CDR3 DNA reads as TGTGCCAGCAGGCGAATGGACACCGGGGAGCTGTTTTTT.